Following are 10 T cell receptor beta chains from one sample sequenced in a study of cytomegalovirus exposure and HLA in healthy donors. PCR primers comprised 60 Vbeta and 13 Jbeta primers. Assay: immunoSEQ multiplex PCR; the TCRdb copy retains only in-frame clones and omits some. This table has 55,000 to 65,000 clones, 75% to 85% appearing once. The sample comprised PBMCs. The source is a male donor in good health and CMV-seronegative.

The chain couples TRBV5-6 to TRBJ1-2; 10 bases agree with TRBD1. With 4 bases clipped from V and 3 bases from J, the junction kept 12 bases outside the gene matches. In germline, CDR1 is SGHDT, CDR2 YYEEEE. The CDR3 has 17 residues. CDR3 protein: CASSPGTGAVLDYGYTF. The CDR3 DNA is TGTGCCAGCAGCCCGGGGACAGGGGCTGTTCTTGACTATGGCTACACCTTC.

This clone has only a few counts. V usage is TRBV11-2 and J usage is TRBJ1-2, with D maybe TRBD1 (6 bases). The CDR3 covers 15 residues. The V end was cut by 1 base, the J end by 4 bases, with 13 bases between. Germline CDR1 is SGHAT and CDR2 is FQNNGV. CDR3 amino acids: CASSLVTGPAYGYTF. As DNA, the CDR3 is TGTGCCAGCAGCTTAGTGACAGGACCGGCCTATGGCTACACCTTC.

The rearrangement uses TRBV19 and TRBJ2-5, with 7 bases matching TRBD1. The CDR3 sequence is 14 residues long. Trimming cost V 6 bases and J 1 base; bases outside gene matches: 5. Germline loops: CDR1 LNHDA, CDR2 SQIVND (reference sequence). CDR3 in DNA: TGTGCCAGTAGACCGACAGGGACCCAAGAGACCCAGTACTTC. Translation gives CASRPTGTQETQYF.

The chain uses TRBV27 and TRBJ1-1; 8 nucleotides match TRBD1. The CDR3 is made up of 14 amino acids. Germline V gives CDR1 MNHEY, CDR2 SMNVEV (reference sequence). V gave up 5 bases and J gave up 7 bases; unmatched junction bases: 9. CDR3 in amino acids: CASSPWTGLVEAFF. The CDR3 DNA is TGTGCCAGCAGTCCTTGGACAGGGCTGGTTGAAGCTTTCTTT.

The rearrangement joins TRBV10-3 to TRBJ1-2; 7 bases map to TRBD1. CDR3 size: 15 residues. V lost 6 bases and J lost 0; bases outside the gene matches: 7. Germline V gene data show CDR1 as ENHRY and CDR2 as SYGVKD. DNA for the CDR3: TGTGCCATCAGCGTACAGGGGCTTTCTAACTATGGCTACACCTTC. This sequence encodes CAISVQGLSNYGYTF.

V gene TRBV25-1 combines with J gene TRBJ2-7; 7 bases fit TRBD1. The CDR3 has 15 amino acids. The germline gives CDR1 MGHDK, CDR2 SYGVNS. V trimming: 3 bases; J trimming: 1 base; junction bases outside the gene matches: 6. The DNA of the CDR3 is TGTGCCAGCAGTGACGACAGGGAACGGTCCTACGAGCAGTACTTC. Translated, it gives CASSDDRERSYEQYF.

The chain uses TRBV5-5 and TRBJ1-6, with D perhaps matching TRBD1 (5 bases). CDR3 length: 18 amino acids. The germline V gene has CDR1 SGHKS and CDR2 YYEKEE (reference sequence). Deletions cut 3 bases from V and 0 bases from J, with 16 bases between. The CDR3: CASSSKSTDSSYNSPLHF. CDR3 DNA: TGTGCCAGCAGCTCGAAGTCGACCGACAGCTCCTATAATTCACCCCTCCACTTT. Supplemented by reference TRBV5-5 and TRBJ1-6, the full variable domain reads DAGVTQSPTHLIKTRGQQVTLRCSPISGHKSVSWYQQVLGQGPQFIFQYYEKEERGRGNFPDRFSARQFPNYSSELNVNALLLGDSALYLCASSSKSTDSSYNSPLHFGNGTRLTVT.

The J gene is TRBJ2-2, the V gene TRBV5-4; possible D gene TRBD1, 6 bases. The CDR3 has 14 residues. Germline CDR1 SGHNT, CDR2 YYREEE (reference sequence). Trimming left V 6 bases short and J 6 bases short, with 15 bases between. CDR3 amino acids: CASTSLGGSGELFF. The CDR3 bases are TGTGCCAGCACCTCTTTAGGGGGTTCCGGGGAGCTGTTTTTT.

The chain joins TRBV6-5 to TRBJ2-7, with a tentative D call TRBD1 (6 bases). The V and J ends lost 7 bases and 1 base respectively, with 17 bases between them. This CDR3 has 15 residues. Per germline, CDR1 MNHEY and CDR2 SVGAGI. This CDR3 reads CASTLSVGGSYEQYF. Here the CDR3 DNA reads TGTGCCAGCACCCTTTCAGTAGGGGGATCCTACGAGCAGTACTTC.

The V call is TRBV7-2, the J call TRBJ1-3; D might be TRBD1 (6 bases). Trimming removed 5 bases at V and 8 bases at J, with 7 bases between. This CDR3 has 11 amino acids. Germline V gene sequence: CDR1 SGHTA, CDR2 FQGNSA. The CDR3 region has the DNA TGTGCCAGCAGCGCAGGGGACACCATATATTTT. It yields the protein CASSAGDTIYF.